This TCR beta chain stems from a study of cytomegalovirus exposure and HLA in healthy donors. The CDR3 length is 17 residues. Germline CDR1 and CDR2: ENHRY and SYGVKD. V dropped 2 bases and J dropped 0 bases, with 16 bases sitting between them. This clone appeared once. The target antigen is unknown. The PCR employed 60 Vbeta primers together with 13 Jbeta primers. TCRdb keeps only in-frame clones here, not all; method: immunoSEQ multiplex PCR. The table lists 75,000 to 100,000 clones, about three quarters of them singletons. Regarding the study as a whole: Most subjects had HLA-A and HLA-B alleles reportedly predicted accurately by TCR beta sequences.

The clonotype comes from a man in his fifties or sixties in good health and CMV-seropositive. Sequenced material: PBMCs. The J gene is TRBJ1-1, the V gene TRBV10-3; D not resolved. The CDR3 region is CAISEVQLNVLNTEAFF. As DNA, the CDR3 is TGTGCCATCAGTGAGGTTCAGTTAAATGTATTGAACACTGAAGCTTTCTTT.